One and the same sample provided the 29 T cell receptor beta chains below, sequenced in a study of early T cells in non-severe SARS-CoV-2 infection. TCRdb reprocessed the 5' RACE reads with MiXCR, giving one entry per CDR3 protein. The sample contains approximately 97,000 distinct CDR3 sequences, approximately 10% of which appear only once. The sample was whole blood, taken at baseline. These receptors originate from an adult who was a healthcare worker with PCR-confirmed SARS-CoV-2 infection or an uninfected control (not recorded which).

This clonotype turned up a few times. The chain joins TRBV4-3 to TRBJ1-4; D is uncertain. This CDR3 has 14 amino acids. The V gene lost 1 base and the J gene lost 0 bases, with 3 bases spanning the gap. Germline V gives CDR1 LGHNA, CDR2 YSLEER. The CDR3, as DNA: TGCGCCAGCAGCCAAGTTGCAACTAATGAAAAACTGTTTTTT. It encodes CASSQVATNEKLFF.

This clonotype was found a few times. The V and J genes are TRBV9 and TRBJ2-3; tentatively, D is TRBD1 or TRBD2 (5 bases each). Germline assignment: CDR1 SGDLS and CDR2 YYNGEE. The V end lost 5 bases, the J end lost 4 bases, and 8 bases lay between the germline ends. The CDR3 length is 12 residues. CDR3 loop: CASSGDADTQYF. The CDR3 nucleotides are TGTGCCAGCAGTGGGGACGCAGATACGCAGTATTTT.

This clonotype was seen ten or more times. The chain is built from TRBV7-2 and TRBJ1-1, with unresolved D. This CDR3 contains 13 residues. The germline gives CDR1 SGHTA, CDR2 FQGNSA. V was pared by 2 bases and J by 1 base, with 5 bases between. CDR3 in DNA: TGTGCCAGCAGCTTAAACCGGAACACTGAAGCTTTCTTT. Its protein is CASSLNRNTEAFF.

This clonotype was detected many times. CDR3 DNA sequence: TGCGCCAGCAGCTTGACAGCTAGGACAGATACGCAGTATTTT. Translated, it gives CASSLTARTDTQYF. The V and J genes are TRBV5-1 and TRBJ2-3, with no clear D. Germline V CDR1 and CDR2: SGHRS, YFSETQ. V was trimmed by 1 base and J by 3 bases, leaving 9 bases between them. CDR3 length: 14 residues.

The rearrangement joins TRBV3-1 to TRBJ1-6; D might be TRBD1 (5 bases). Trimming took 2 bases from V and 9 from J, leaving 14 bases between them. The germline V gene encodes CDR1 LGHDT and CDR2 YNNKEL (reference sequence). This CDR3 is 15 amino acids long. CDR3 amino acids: CASSQPDPGGSPLHF. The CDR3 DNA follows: TGTGCCAGCAGCCAACCTGACCCGGGGGGTTCACCCCTCCACTTT. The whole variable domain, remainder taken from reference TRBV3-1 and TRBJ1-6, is DTAVSQTPKYLVTQMGNDKSIKCEQNLGHDTMYWYKQDSKKFLKIMFSYNNKELIINETVPNRFSPKSPDKAHLNLHINSLELGDSAVYFCASSQPDPGGSPLHFGNGTRLTVT.

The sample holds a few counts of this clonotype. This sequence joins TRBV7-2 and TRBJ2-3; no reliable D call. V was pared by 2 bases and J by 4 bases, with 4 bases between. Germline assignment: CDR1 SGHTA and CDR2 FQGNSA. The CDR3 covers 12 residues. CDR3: CASSLYADTQYF. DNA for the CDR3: TGTGCCAGCAGCTTATACGCAGATACGCAGTATTTT.

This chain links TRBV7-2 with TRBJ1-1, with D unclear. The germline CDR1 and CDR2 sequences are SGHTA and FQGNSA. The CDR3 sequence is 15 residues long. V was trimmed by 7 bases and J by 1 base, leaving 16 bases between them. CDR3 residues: CASTSSTSRNTEAFF. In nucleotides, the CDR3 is TGTGCCAGCACCTCCTCCACAAGTAGGAACACTGAAGCTTTCTTT.

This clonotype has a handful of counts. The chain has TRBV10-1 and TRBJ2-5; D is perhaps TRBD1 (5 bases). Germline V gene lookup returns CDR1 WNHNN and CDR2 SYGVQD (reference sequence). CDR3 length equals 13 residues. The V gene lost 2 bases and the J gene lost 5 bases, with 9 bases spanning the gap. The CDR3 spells CASSEQQGETQYF. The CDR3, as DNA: TGCGCCAGCAGTGAGCAGCAGGGCGAGACCCAGTACTTC.

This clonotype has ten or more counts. The CDR3 reads CASSYSLAGVYNEQFF. CDR3 nucleotide sequence: TGTGCCAGCAGTTACTCTTTAGCGGGAGTCTACAATGAGCAGTTCTTC. J is TRBJ2-1 and V is TRBV6-5; 9 bases line up with TRBD2. Germline CDR1 and CDR2: MNHEY and SVGAGI. The V and J ends lost 0 bases and 3 bases, in that order; junction bases with no gene match: 3. This CDR3 has 16 residues.

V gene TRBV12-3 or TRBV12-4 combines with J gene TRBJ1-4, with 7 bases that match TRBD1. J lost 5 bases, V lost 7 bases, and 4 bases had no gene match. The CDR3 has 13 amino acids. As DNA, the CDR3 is TGTGCCAGCACCCCAGGGGGAAATGAAAAACTGTTTTTT. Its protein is CASTPGGNEKLFF.

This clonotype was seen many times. The CDR3 nucleotides read TGCAGTGCTAGAGAGGGGGACAGGGGATTTTATGGCTACACCTTC. It is translated as CSAREGDRGFYGYTF. The chain carries TRBV20-1 and TRBJ1-2, with 10 nucleotides matching TRBD1. The V segment lost 0 bases and the J segment 5 bases; nucleotides outside the gene matches: 6. The CDR3 spans 15 residues. Germline-derived CDR1 and CDR2 are DFQATT and SNEGSKA (reference sequence).

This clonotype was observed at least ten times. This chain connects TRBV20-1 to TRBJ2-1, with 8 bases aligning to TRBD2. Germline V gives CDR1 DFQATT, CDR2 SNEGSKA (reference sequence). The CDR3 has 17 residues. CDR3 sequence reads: CSSESFREGISYNEQFF. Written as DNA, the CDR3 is TGCAGCTCCGAATCTTTTCGGGAGGGCATCTCCTACAATGAGCAGTTCTTC.

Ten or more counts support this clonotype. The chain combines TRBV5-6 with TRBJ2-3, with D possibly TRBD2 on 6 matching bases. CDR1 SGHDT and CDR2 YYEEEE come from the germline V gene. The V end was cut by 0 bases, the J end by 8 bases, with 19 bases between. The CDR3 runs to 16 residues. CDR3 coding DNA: TGTGCCAGCAGCTTGGAACGGGGGTCTAGAGGCGGTACGCAGTATTTT. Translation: CASSLERGSRGGTQYF.

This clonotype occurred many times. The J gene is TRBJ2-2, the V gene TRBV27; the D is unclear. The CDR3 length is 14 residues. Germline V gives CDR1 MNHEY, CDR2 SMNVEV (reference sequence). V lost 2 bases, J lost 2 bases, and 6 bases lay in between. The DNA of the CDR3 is TGTGCCAGCAGTTTAAATTTAAACACCGGGGAGCTGTTTTTT. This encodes CASSLNLNTGELFF.

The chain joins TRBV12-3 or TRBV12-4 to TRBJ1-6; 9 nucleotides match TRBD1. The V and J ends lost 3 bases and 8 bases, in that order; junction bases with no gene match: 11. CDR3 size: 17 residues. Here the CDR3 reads CASSFPSSDRGDSPLHF. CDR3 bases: TGTGCCAGCAGTTTTCCCTCCTCTGACAGGGGGGATTCACCCCTCCACTTT.

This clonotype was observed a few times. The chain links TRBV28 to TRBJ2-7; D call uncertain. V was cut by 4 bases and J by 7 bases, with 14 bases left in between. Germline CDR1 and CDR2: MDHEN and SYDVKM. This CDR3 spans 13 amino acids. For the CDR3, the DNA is TGTGCCAGCAGTTCCGCGGACGCAAGGGAGCAGTACTTC. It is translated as CASSSADAREQYF. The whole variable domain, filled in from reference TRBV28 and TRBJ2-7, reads DVKVTQSSRYLVKRTGEKVFLECVQDMDHENMFWYRQDPGLGLRLIYFSYDVKMKEKGDIPEGYSVSREKKERFSLILESASTNQTSMYLCASSSADAREQYFGPGTRLTVT.

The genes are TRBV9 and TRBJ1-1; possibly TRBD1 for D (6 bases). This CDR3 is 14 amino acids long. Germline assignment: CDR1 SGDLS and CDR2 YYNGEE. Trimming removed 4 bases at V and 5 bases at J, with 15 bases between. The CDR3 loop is CASSPTGKGTEAFF. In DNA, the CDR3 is TGTGCCAGCAGCCCTACAGGGAAAGGGACTGAAGCTTTCTTT.

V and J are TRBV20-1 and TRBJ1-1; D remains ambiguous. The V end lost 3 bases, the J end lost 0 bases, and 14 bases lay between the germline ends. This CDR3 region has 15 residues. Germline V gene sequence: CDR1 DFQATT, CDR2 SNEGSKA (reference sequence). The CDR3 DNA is TGCAGTGCTAGCCCCTACTCAATGTTGAACACTGAAGCTTTCTTT. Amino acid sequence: CSASPYSMLNTEAFF.

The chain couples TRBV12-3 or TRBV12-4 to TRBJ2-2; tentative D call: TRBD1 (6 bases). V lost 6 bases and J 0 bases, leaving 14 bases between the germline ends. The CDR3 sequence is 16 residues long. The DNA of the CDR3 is TGTGCCAGCAGCCTTCGGACAGACCCGAACACCGGGGAGCTGTTTTTT. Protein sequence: CASSLRTDPNTGELFF.

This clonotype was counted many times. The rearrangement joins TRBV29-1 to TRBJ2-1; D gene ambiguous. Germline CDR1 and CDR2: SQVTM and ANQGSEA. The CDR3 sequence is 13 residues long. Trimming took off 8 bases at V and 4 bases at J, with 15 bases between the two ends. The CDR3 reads CSPRVNSYNEQFF. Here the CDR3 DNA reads TGCAGCCCCCGGGTGAATTCATACAATGAGCAGTTCTTC.

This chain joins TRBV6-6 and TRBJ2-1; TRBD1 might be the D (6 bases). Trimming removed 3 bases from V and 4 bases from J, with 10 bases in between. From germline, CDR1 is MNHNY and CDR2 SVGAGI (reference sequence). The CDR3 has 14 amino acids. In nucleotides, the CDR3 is TGTGCCAGCAGTTATCGGACAGAGTACAATGAGCAGTTCTTC. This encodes CASSYRTEYNEQFF.

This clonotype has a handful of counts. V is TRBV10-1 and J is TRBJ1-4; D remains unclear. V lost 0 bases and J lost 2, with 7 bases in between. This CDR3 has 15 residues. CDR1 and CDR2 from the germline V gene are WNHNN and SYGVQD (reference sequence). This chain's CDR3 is CASSESGRTNEKLFF. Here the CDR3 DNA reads TGCGCCAGCAGTGAGTCCGGTAGGACTAATGAAAAACTGTTTTTT.

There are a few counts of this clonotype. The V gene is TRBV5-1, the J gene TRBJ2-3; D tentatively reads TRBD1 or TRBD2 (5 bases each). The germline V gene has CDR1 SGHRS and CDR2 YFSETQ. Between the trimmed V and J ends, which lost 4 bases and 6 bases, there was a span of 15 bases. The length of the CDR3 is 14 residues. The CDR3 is CASSPVGDEDTQYF. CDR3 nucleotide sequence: TGCGCCAGCAGCCCGGTGGGGGATGAGGATACGCAGTATTTT.

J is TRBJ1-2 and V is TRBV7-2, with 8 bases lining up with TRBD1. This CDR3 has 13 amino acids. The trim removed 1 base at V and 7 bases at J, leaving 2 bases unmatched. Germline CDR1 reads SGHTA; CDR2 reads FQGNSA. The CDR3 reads CASSLDGQGGYTF. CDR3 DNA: TGTGCCAGCAGCTTAGATGGACAGGGTGGCTACACCTTC.

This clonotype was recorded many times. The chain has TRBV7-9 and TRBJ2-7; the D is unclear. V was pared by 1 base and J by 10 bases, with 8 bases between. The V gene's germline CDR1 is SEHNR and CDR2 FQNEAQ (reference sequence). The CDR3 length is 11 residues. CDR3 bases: TGTGCCAGCAGCTTAGAGGGCTCCCAGTACTTC. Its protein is CASSLEGSQYF.

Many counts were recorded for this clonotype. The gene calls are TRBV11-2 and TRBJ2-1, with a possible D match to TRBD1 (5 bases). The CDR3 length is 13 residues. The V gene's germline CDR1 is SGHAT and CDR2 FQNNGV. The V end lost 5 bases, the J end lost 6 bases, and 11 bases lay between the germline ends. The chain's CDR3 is CASSPGPFNEQFF. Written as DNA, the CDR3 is TGTGCCAGCAGCCCAGGGCCATTCAATGAGCAGTTCTTC.

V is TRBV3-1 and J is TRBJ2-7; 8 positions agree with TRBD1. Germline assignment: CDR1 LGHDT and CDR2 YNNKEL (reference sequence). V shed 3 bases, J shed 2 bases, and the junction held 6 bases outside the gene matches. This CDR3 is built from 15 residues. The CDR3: CASSQRADRAYEQYF. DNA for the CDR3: TGTGCCAGCAGCCAGAGGGCGGACAGGGCCTACGAGCAGTACTTC.

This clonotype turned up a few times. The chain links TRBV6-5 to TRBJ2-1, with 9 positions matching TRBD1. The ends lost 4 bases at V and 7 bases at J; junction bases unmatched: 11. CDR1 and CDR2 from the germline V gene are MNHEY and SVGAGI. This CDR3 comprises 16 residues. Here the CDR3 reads CASSSRPGQGMNEQFF. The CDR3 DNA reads TGTGCCAGCAGTTCTAGGCCGGGACAGGGTATGAATGAGCAGTTCTTC.

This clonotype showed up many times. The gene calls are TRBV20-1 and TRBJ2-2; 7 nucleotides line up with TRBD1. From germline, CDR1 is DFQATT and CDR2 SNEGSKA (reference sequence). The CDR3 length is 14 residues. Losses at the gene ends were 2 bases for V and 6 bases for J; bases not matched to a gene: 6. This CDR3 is CSARSPGGAGELFF. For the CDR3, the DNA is TGCAGTGCTAGAAGCCCAGGGGGTGCCGGGGAGCTGTTTTTT.